This T cell receptor beta chain was found in a study of CD8+ T cells in alopecia areata. Notes on the study in general: Normal scalp showed lower clonality than lesional scalp, especially alopecia totalis/universalis.

The treatment was: oral pan-JAK inhibitor, 5-10 mg twice daily. TCR sequencing used cDNA made by reverse transcription of extracted RNA. The method was immunoSEQ multiplex PCR; TCRdb's version includes in-frame clones alone and lacks a portion of them. Of some 200,000 clones listed, under 75% are singletons. The V gene's germline CDR1 is GTSNPN and CDR2 SVGIG (reference sequence). V was pared by 2 bases and J by 5 bases, with 11 bases of the junction left unmatched. This CDR3 is built from 16 residues. This clone has more than one count but fewer than ten. Antigen unknown. This chain uses TRBV30 with TRBJ2-3; 9 bases fit TRBD2. The sequencing here drew on CD4+ T cells sorted from blood, taken at week 4, from a patient treated with tofacitinib. The clonotype was recovered from a human donor with alopecia areata. CDR3 protein: CAWSFSGGTMGDTQYF. The CDR3 nucleotides read TGTGCCTGGAGTTTTAGCGGGGGCACTATGGGAGATACGCAGTATTTT.